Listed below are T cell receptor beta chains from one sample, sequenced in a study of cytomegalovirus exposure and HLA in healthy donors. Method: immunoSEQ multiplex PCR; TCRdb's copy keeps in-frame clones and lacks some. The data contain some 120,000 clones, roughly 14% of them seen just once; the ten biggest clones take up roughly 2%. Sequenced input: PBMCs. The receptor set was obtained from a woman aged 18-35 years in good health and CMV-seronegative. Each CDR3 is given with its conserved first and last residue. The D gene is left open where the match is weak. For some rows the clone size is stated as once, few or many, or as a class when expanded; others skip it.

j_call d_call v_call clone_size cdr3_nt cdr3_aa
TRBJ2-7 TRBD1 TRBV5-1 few TGCGCCAGCAGCGGGATGACAGGGGGCAACGAGCAGTACTTC CASSGMTGGNEQYF
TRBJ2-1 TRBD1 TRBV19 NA TGTGCCAGTAGTATCTTAGCCGGGACAGGGAACTACAATGAGCAGTTCTTC CASSILAGTGNYNEQFF
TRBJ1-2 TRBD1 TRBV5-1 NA TGCGCCAGCAGCCCTCGACAGGGCTCTAACTATGGCTACACCTTC CASSPRQGSNYGYTF
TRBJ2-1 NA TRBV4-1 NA TGCGCCAGCAGCCAAACAGGGCCGAGCTCCTACAATGAGCAGTTCTTC CASSQTGPSSYNEQFF
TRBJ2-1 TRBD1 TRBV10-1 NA TGCGCCAGCAGTGCCCGGGACAGGCTTCCCAATTCCTACAATGAGCAGTTCTTC CASSARDRLPNSYNEQFF
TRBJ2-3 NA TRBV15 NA TGTGCCACCAGTATGAGAGGGAGGGGGACAGATACGCAGTATTTT CATSMRGRGTDTQYF
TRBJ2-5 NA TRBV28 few TGTGCCAGCAGTTTAAGACGCGGGGCAGGGCCAGAGACCCAGTACTTC CASSLRRGAGPETQYF
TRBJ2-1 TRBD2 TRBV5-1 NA TGCGCCAGCAGCGAACGACTAGCGGGACCCTACAATGAGCAGTTCTTC CASSERLAGPYNEQFF
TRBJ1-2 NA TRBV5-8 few TGTGCCAGCAGCTTGTACCAGGGGACCGCTGGAGGCTACACCTTC CASSLYQGTAGGYTF
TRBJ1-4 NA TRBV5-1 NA TGCGCCAGCCGCTGGGGGGGACGGGACAAGACTAATGAAAAACTGTTTTTT CASRWGGRDKTNEKLFF
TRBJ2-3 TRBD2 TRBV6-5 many TGTGCCAGCAGTTACGGGAGCGGGGGGGCCGATACGCAGTATTTT CASSYGSGGADTQYF
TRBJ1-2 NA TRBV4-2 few TGTGCCAGCAGCCAAGGCCCCAGGGATGACTATGGCTACACCTTC CASSQGPRDDYGYTF
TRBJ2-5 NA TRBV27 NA TGTGCCAGCAGTTTACTACCGGGGGTCCAAGAGACCCAGTACTTC CASSLLPGVQETQYF
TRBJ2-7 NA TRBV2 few TGTGCCAGCAGTAAACAGGGATTCTCCTACGAGCAGTACTTC CASSKQGFSYEQYF
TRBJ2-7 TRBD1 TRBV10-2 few TGCGCCAGCAGTGGACAGGGGGCGGGGGAGCAGTACTTC CASSGQGAGEQYF
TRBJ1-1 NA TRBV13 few TGTGCCAGCAGCTTAGGCCTCGGGAAGCAAGCTTTCTTT CASSLGLGKQAFF
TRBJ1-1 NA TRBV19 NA TGTGCCAGTAGTCCTCCGGGGAACACTGAAGCTTTCTTT CASSPPGNTEAFF
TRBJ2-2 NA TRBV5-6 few TGTGCCAGCAGCCCTGACTATGCCACCGGGGAGCTGTTTTTT CASSPDYATGELFF
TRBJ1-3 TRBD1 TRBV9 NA TGTGCCAGCAGCGCCCCAGGGGGCTCTGGAAACACCATATATTTT CASSAPGGSGNTIYF
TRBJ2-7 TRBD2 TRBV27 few TGTGCCAGCAGTTTTGCGGGAGGAACCTACGAGCAGTACTTC CASSFAGGTYEQYF
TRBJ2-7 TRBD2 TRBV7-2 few TGTGCCAGCAGTCACACTAGCGGGGTAGCCCACGAGCAGTACTTC CASSHTSGVAHEQYF
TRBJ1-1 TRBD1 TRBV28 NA TGTGCCAGCAGTACCTCCCAGACAGGGGGTATGAACACTGAAGCTTTCTTT CASSTSQTGGMNTEAFF
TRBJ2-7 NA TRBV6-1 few TGTGCCAGCCACCCTTCGGGGAGCTCCTACGAGCAGTACTTC CASHPSGSSYEQYF
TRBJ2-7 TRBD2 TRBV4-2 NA TGTGCCAGCAGCCATCCGACTAGCGGCGAGCAGTACTTC CASSHPTSGEQYF
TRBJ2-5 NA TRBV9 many TGTGCCAGCAGCGTGACTCAGGGAGGCGAGACCCAGTACTTC CASSVTQGGETQYF
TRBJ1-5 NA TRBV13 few TGTGCCAGCAGCTCCAGGGGCAGTTTAGAGCCCCAGCATTTT CASSSRGSLEPQHF
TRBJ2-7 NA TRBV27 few TGTGCCAGCAGTTTATCGGGGGGAGGAGGTGGGAGGTACGAGCAGTACTTC CASSLSGGGGGRYEQYF
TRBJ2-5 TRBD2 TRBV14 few TGTGCCAGCAGCTCTAGCGGGGGGGCGATGGGCGAGACCCAGTACTTC CASSSSGGAMGETQYF
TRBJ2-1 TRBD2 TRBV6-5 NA TGTGCCAGCAGTTACTCGAGCGGGAGCTCCTACAATGAGCAGTTCTTC CASSYSSGSSYNEQFF
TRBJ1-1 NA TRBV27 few TGTGCCAGCAGACGGACACCTATGAACACTGAAGCTTTCTTT CASRRTPMNTEAFF
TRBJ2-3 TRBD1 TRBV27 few TGTGCCAGCAGTTTGGGAGACAGGGATTATTCAGATACGCAGTATTTT CASSLGDRDYSDTQYF